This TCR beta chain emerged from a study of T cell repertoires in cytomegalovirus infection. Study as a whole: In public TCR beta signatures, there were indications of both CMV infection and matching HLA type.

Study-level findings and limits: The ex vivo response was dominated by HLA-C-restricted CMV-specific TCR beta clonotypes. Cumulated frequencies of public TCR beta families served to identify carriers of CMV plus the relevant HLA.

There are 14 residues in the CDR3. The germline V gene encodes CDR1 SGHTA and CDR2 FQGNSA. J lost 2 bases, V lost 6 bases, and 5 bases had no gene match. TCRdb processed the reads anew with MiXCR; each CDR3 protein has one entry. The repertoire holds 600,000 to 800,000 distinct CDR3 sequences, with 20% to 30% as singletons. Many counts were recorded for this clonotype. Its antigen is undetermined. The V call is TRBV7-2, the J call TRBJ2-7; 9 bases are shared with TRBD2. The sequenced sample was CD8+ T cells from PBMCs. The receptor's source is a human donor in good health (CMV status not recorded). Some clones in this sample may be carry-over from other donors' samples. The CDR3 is CASSPSGTTYEQYF. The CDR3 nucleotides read TGTGCCAGCAGTCCTAGCGGGACGACCTACGAGCAGTACTTC.